These T cell receptor beta chains were read from a single sample in a study of blood T cell repertoires in COVID-19. Assay used: immunoSEQ multiplex PCR; TCRdb lists only in-frame clones, some missing. In the table there are about 94,000 clones, 84% of which are singletons. Sequenced sample: peripheral blood. These receptors originate from a man in his sixties with acute or convalescent COVID-19. Each CDR3 is given with its conserved first and last residue. Fields, in order: clone size, V gene, D gene, J gene, CDR3 DNA, CDR3 protein. D genes are given only for firm matches. The size entry is marked missing in some rows and otherwise reads once, few, many or a size class.

clone size: NA
V gene: TRBV6-1
D gene: NA
J gene: TRBJ2-1
CDR3 DNA: TGTGCCAGCAGTGACCGACAGGTGGGCTCCTACAATGAGCAGTTCTTC
CDR3 protein: CASSDRQVGSYNEQFF

clone size: NA
V gene: TRBV2
D gene: TRBD2
J gene: TRBJ2-5
CDR3 DNA: TGTGCCAGCAGTGTACAGCCCCGGGGGGGCCAGGAGACCCAGTACTTC
CDR3 protein: CASSVQPRGGQETQYF

clone size: NA
V gene: TRBV29-1
D gene: NA
J gene: TRBJ1-4
CDR3 DNA: TGCAGCGTTGAAATTGAGAATTGGGAGGATGCAACTAATGAAAAACTGTTTTTT
CDR3 protein: CSVEIENWEDATNEKLFF

clone size: NA
V gene: TRBV27
D gene: TRBD1
J gene: TRBJ2-3
CDR3 DNA: TGTGCCAGCAGGACAGGGGGCCCGCCAGATACGCAGTATTTT
CDR3 protein: CASRTGGPPDTQYF

clone size: few
V gene: TRBV15
D gene: NA
J gene: TRBJ2-7
CDR3 DNA: TGTGCCACCAGCAAAATAAAGCAGGGATCTTCCGAGCAGTACTTC
CDR3 protein: CATSKIKQGSSEQYF

clone size: few
V gene: TRBV27
D gene: NA
J gene: TRBJ1-1
CDR3 DNA: TGTGCCAGCAGTTCGACAGGTTTGAACACTGAAGCTTTCTTT
CDR3 protein: CASSSTGLNTEAFF

clone size: few
V gene: TRBV6-2/TRBV6-3
D gene: TRBD1
J gene: TRBJ2-1
CDR3 DNA: TGTGCCAGCAGTTTCCCGACAGGGGCATACAATGAGCAGTTCTTC
CDR3 protein: CASSFPTGAYNEQFF

clone size: few
V gene: TRBV5-1
D gene: TRBD1
J gene: TRBJ1-4
CDR3 DNA: TGCGCCAGCAGCAGTGGACAGGAATATGGTGAAAAACTGTTTTTT
CDR3 protein: CASSSGQEYGEKLFF

clone size: NA
V gene: TRBV19
D gene: NA
J gene: TRBJ1-1
CDR3 DNA: TGTGCCAGTAGTCCACTCACGGGGAGAGCGGCTTTCTTT
CDR3 protein: CASSPLTGRAAFF

clone size: NA
V gene: TRBV20-1
D gene: NA
J gene: TRBJ1-2
CDR3 DNA: TGCAGTGTTCTTAGCTATGGCTACACCTTC
CDR3 protein: CSVLSYGYTF

clone size: NA
V gene: TRBV10-3
D gene: TRBD2
J gene: TRBJ2-1
CDR3 DNA: TGTGCCATCAGTGAGTCGAGGCGGGAGGATGAGCAGTTCTTC
CDR3 protein: CAISESRREDEQFF

clone size: few
V gene: TRBV2
D gene: NA
J gene: TRBJ1-2
CDR3 DNA: TGTGCCAGCAGTGGGGTAGGGAGCGCTAACTATGGCTACACCTTC
CDR3 protein: CASSGVGSANYGYTF

clone size: NA
V gene: TRBV3-1/TRBV3-2
D gene: TRBD1
J gene: TRBJ1-2
CDR3 DNA: TGTGCCAGCAGCCCTTGGACAGGGGAGGATGGCTACACCTTC
CDR3 protein: CASSPWTGEDGYTF

clone size: once
V gene: TRBV4-2
D gene: NA
J gene: TRBJ2-3
CDR3 DNA: TGTGCCAGCAGCCTTGACGCAGCGAGAAGCACAGATACGCAGTATTTT
CDR3 protein: CASSLDAARSTDTQYF

clone size: NA
V gene: TRBV30
D gene: TRBD1
J gene: TRBJ1-2
CDR3 DNA: TGTGCCTGGAGGGGACAGGGGCTGGGCTATGGCTACACCTTC
CDR3 protein: CAWRGQGLGYGYTF

clone size: NA
V gene: TRBV5-6
D gene: TRBD1
J gene: TRBJ2-5
CDR3 DNA: TGTGCCAGCAGCCGAACAGGGGGCCGGGAGACCCAGTACTTC
CDR3 protein: CASSRTGGRETQYF

clone size: NA
V gene: TRBV5-1
D gene: TRBD1
J gene: TRBJ1-2
CDR3 DNA: TGCGCCAGCAGCTCAGGGGGTCGTAACTATGGCTACACCTTC
CDR3 protein: CASSSGGRNYGYTF

clone size: NA
V gene: TRBV24-1
D gene: TRBD1
J gene: TRBJ1-3
CDR3 DNA: TGTGCCACCAGTGAGGGCACAGGGGCTGGAAACACCATATATTTT
CDR3 protein: CATSEGTGAGNTIYF

clone size: NA
V gene: TRBV5-6
D gene: NA
J gene: TRBJ1-5
CDR3 DNA: TGTGCCAGCAGCCCGCGGGCCCCGAGCAATCAGCCCCAGCATTTT
CDR3 protein: CASSPRAPSNQPQHF

clone size: NA
V gene: TRBV6-5
D gene: TRBD1
J gene: TRBJ2-7
CDR3 DNA: TGTGCCAGCAGTTGGAAAGGACAGGGCTACGAGCAGTACTTC
CDR3 protein: CASSWKGQGYEQYF

clone size: NA
V gene: TRBV27
D gene: NA
J gene: TRBJ1-1
CDR3 DNA: TGTGCCAGCAGTTTTGTGGGGCTGGGCCTGAACACTGAAGCTTTCTTT
CDR3 protein: CASSFVGLGLNTEAFF

clone size: NA
V gene: TRBV6-5
D gene: NA
J gene: TRBJ1-2
CDR3 DNA: TGTGCCAGCAGTTACTCATGGGGGGCTAACTATGGCTACACCTTC
CDR3 protein: CASSYSWGANYGYTF